These 21 T cell receptor beta chains came from one sample sequenced in a study of cytomegalovirus exposure and HLA in healthy donors. This PCR relied on a set of 60 Vbeta primers and 13 Jbeta primers. The data were produced by immunoSEQ multiplex PCR, yet TCRdb's version contains in-frame clones alone and is incomplete. The sample contains under 300,000 clones, around 81% of which appear only once. Sequencing was performed on PBMCs. These receptors were taken from a woman in her sixties in good health and CMV-seropositive.

J is TRBJ1-5 and V is TRBV28; D gene unclear. Germline V lookup: CDR1 MDHEN, CDR2 SYDVKM. V was trimmed by 2 bases and J by 2 bases, leaving 7 bases between them. CDR3 length: 14 residues. The chain's CDR3 is CASSLRARNQPQHF. The CDR3 DNA sequence: TGTGCCAGCAGTTTACGAGCCCGCAATCAGCCCCAGCATTTT.

The chain is built from TRBV9 and TRBJ1-6, with TRBD1 matching over 9 bases. This CDR3 contains 15 residues. The germline gives CDR1 SGDLS, CDR2 YYNGEE. Trimming at V came to 0 bases and at J to 10 bases, leaving 5 bases not matched to a gene. The CDR3 DNA reads TGTGCCAGCAGCGTAGAGGGACAGGGCCTCTCACCCCTCCACTTT. Amino acids: CASSVEGQGLSPLHF.

The chain joins TRBV7-2 to TRBJ2-7, with 7 bases fitting TRBD2. CDR1 and CDR2 (germline): SGHTA, FQGNSA. The V and J ends lost 0 bases and 5 bases, in that order; junction bases with no gene match: 10. The CDR3 loop spans 16 amino acids. CDR3 nucleotide sequence: TGTGCCAGCAGCTTAGCCACGGGCGGGAGCGGGAACGAGCAGTACTTC. It yields the protein CASSLATGGSGNEQYF. Variable domain in full (rest from reference TRBV7-2 and TRBJ2-7): GAGVSQSPSNKVTEKGKDVELRCDPISGHTALYWYRQSLGQGLEFLIYFQGNSAPDKSGLPSDRFSAERTGGSVSTLTIQRTQQEDSAVYLCASSLATGGSGNEQYFGPGTRLTVT.

The V and J genes are TRBV11-2 and TRBJ2-5, with 10 bases fitting TRBD2. This CDR3 is 16 amino acids long. Germline CDR1 is SGHAT and CDR2 is FQNNGV. Trimming at V came to 3 bases and at J to 2 bases, leaving 6 bases not matched to a gene. CDR3 DNA: TGTGCCAGCAGCTTGTGGACTAGCGGAACACAAGAGACCCAGTACTTC. This gives the protein CASSLWTSGTQETQYF. Full variable domain (missing parts from reference TRBV11-2 and TRBJ2-5): EAGVAQSPRYKIIEKRQSVAFWCNPISGHATLYWYQQILGQGPKLLIQFQNNGVVDDSQLPKDRFSAERLKGVDSTLKIQPAKLEDSAVYLCASSLWTSGTQETQYFGPGTRLLVL.

The rearrangement links TRBV25-1 to TRBJ1-1; possible D gene TRBD1, 5 bases. V lost 7 bases and J lost 0, with 15 bases in between. The CDR3 has 15 amino acids. Germline values: CDR1 MGHDK, CDR2 SYGVNS. CDR3 coding DNA: TGTGCCAGCATGGCAGGGCAGCGCATGAACACTGAAGCTTTCTTT. The encoded protein is CASMAGQRMNTEAFF.

The chain carries TRBV9 and TRBJ2-5, with a tentative D call TRBD2 (5 bases). The germline CDR1 and CDR2 sequences are SGDLS and YYNGEE. Trimming removed 0 bases at V and 2 bases at J, with 11 bases between. The CDR3 covers 15 residues. CDR3 region: CASSVVGSRQETQYF. In DNA, the CDR3 is TGTGCCAGCAGCGTAGTTGGGAGCAGACAAGAGACCCAGTACTTC.

The V and J genes are TRBV27 and TRBJ2-1, with a possible D match to TRBD2 (6 bases). The CDR3 has 14 residues. V dropped 2 bases and J dropped 4 bases, with 9 bases sitting between them. CDR1 is MNHEY and CDR2 is SMNVEV in the germline V gene (reference sequence). CDR3 protein: CASSLRREYNEQFF. The CDR3 nucleotides are TGTGCCAGCAGTTTAAGGAGGGAGTACAATGAGCAGTTCTTC.

The chain couples TRBV7-8 to TRBJ2-2, with D unclear. Trimming cost V 3 bases and J 5 bases, with 13 bases left between them. Germline loops: CDR1 SGHVS, CDR2 FQNEAQ. This CDR3 has 15 residues. The CDR3 DNA sequence: TGTGCCAGCAGCTTTGCTTTGGCCGGGACCGGGGAGCTGTTTTTT. It yields the protein CASSFALAGTGELFF.

The chain joins TRBV9 to TRBJ2-7; maybe TRBD2 (6 bases). Germline V gene lookup returns CDR1 SGDLS and CDR2 YYNGEE. The CDR3 is 15 residues long. V gave up 0 bases and J gave up 3 bases, with 13 bases separating them. The CDR3 protein is CASSVAGSTHYEQYF. Written as DNA, the CDR3 is TGTGCCAGCAGCGTAGCCGGGAGTACCCACTACGAGCAGTACTTC.

The V gene is TRBV2, the J gene TRBJ1-1; possibly TRBD1 for D (5 bases). CDR1 is SNHLY, CDR2 FYNNEI, per germline. CDR3 length: 13 residues. V lost 10 bases and J 6 bases, leaving 18 bases between the germline ends. The CDR3 loop is CAIFRASWSEAFF. CDR3 sequence (DNA): TGTGCCATTTTCAGGGCCTCGTGGTCTGAAGCTTTCTTT.

The rearrangement links TRBV5-1 to TRBJ2-7; D gene ambiguous. The CDR3 extends over 14 amino acids. The germline V gene encodes CDR1 SGHRS and CDR2 YFSETQ. V was pared by 6 bases and J by 0 bases, with 13 bases between. This chain's CDR3 is CASTPSESSYEQYF. Written as DNA, the CDR3 is TGCGCCAGCACCCCAAGCGAGAGCTCCTACGAGCAGTACTTC.

The chain employs TRBV4-1 and TRBJ1-2; D unclear. Germline values: CDR1 MGHRA, CDR2 YSYEKL. The length of the CDR3 is 14 residues. Trimming stripped 1 base from V and 0 bases from J, with 6 bases between. CDR3 DNA sequence: TGCGCCAGCAGCCAAGTCTCGGCTAACTATGGCTACACCTTC. The encoded protein is CASSQVSANYGYTF.

This clone was seen a handful of times. This sequence joins TRBV5-1 and TRBJ2-1; 10 nucleotides agree with TRBD2. CDR1 is SGHRS, CDR2 YFSETQ, per germline. Losses at the gene ends were 0 bases for V and 8 bases for J; bases not matched to a gene: 14. This CDR3 contains 18 residues. For the CDR3, the DNA is TGCGCCAGCAGCTTGGGGACCTCGGGACTAGCGCCGAGGGATGAGCAGTTCTTC. Amino acids: CASSLGTSGLAPRDEQFF.

This chain links TRBV6-5 with TRBJ2-6; 7 nucleotides line up with TRBD2. The CDR3 has 15 residues. From germline, CDR1 is MNHEY and CDR2 SVGAGI. J was trimmed by 6 bases and V by 5 bases; bases with no gene match: 7. CDR3 in DNA: TGTGCCAGCAGTGCCGGACTAGTGGAGGCCAACGTCCTGACTTTC. This translates into CASSAGLVEANVLTF.

This clone was recorded a few times. The chain employs TRBV2 and TRBJ2-7; D is unclear. Trimming removed 0 bases at V and 3 bases at J, with 9 bases between. This CDR3 is 14 amino acids long. Germline CDR1 is SNHLY and CDR2 is FYNNEI. The CDR3 spells CASSEALLSYEQYF. As DNA, the CDR3 is TGTGCCAGCAGTGAAGCGCTTCTCAGCTACGAGCAGTACTTC.

The V call is TRBV19, the J call TRBJ2-7, with 9 bases that match TRBD1. V trimming: 0 bases; J trimming: 3 bases; junction bases outside the gene matches: 6. From germline, CDR1 is LNHDA and CDR2 SQIVND (reference sequence). The CDR3 has 16 amino acids. The CDR3 coding sequence is TGTGCCAGTAGTATAGATTTGTCGGGACAGGGCTACGAGCAGTACTTC. Translating gives CASSIDLSGQGYEQYF.

This chain connects TRBV9 to TRBJ2-1, with 11 bases matching TRBD2. Germline lookup yields CDR1 SGDLS and CDR2 YYNGEE. CDR3 length equals 15 residues. Unmatched junction bases numbered 8, after V lost 5 bases and J lost 7 bases. The CDR3 sequence is CASSALAGVFNEQFF. The CDR3 nucleotides are TGTGCCAGCAGTGCACTAGCGGGAGTCTTTAATGAGCAGTTCTTC.

The chain combines TRBV7-2 with TRBJ1-2, with D perhaps TRBD1 (5 bases). CDR1 and CDR2 (germline): SGHTA, FQGNSA. Between the trimmed V and J ends, which lost 5 bases and 6 bases, there was a span of 19 bases. The CDR3 covers 15 residues. Here the CDR3 DNA reads TGTGCCAGCAGCCAAGTCCTCATGGGGGGGGATGGCTACACCTTC. Protein: CASSQVLMGGDGYTF.

Written as DNA, the CDR3 is TGTGCCAGCAGTGACTCCGACAGTCCTCAGCCCCAGCATTTT. Its protein is CASSDSDSPQPQHF. The chain uses TRBV2 and TRBJ1-5; a weak D match, TRBD1 (5 bases). Germline V gene data show CDR1 as SNHLY and CDR2 as FYNNEI. CDR3 length: 14 residues. V lost 3 bases and J lost 6, with 12 bases in between.

The V call is TRBV27, the J call TRBJ1-5; a weak D match, TRBD1 (6 bases). The CDR3 consists of 15 residues. The V gene's germline CDR1 is MNHEY and CDR2 SMNVEV (reference sequence). V was cut by 6 bases and J by 0 bases, with 12 bases left in between. CDR3 coding DNA: TGTGCCAGCAGCAGGGACATCCTTAGCAATCAGCCCCAGCATTTT. It is translated as CASSRDILSNQPQHF.

The J gene is TRBJ2-3, the V gene TRBV5-1, with D perhaps TRBD2 (5 bases). The ends were cut back, 4 bases at V and 2 bases at J, with 17 bases in the middle. This CDR3 region has 16 residues. Per germline, CDR1 SGHRS and CDR2 YFSETQ. In DNA form, the CDR3 reads TGCGCCAGCAGCCAAGGACTCCTCAATTACACAGATACGCAGTATTTT. This codes for CASSQGLLNYTDTQYF.